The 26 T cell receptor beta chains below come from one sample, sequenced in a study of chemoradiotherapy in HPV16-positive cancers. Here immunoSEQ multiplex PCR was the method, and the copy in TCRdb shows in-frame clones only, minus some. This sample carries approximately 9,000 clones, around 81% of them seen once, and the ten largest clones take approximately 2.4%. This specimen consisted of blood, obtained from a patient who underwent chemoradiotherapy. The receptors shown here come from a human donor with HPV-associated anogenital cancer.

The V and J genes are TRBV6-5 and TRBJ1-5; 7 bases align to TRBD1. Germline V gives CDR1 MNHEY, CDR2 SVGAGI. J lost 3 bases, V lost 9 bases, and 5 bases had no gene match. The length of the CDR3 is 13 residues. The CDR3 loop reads CASKTGPNQPQHF. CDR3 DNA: TGTGCCAGTAAGACAGGGCCCAATCAGCCCCAGCATTTT.

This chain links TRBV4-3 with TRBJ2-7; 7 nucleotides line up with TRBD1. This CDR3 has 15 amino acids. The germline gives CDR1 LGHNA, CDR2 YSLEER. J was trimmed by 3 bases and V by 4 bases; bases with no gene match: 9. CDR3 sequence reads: CASSPTTGSDYEQYF. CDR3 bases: TGCGCCAGCAGCCCAACGACAGGGTCGGACTACGAGCAGTACTTC.

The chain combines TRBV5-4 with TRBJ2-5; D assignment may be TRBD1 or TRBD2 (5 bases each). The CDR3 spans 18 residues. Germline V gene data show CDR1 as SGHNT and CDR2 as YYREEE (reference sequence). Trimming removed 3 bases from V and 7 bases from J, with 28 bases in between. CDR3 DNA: TGTGCCAGCAGCTCTAGGGACCGTTTGGATTTGAGGTCTGGGACCCAGTACTTC. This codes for CASSSRDRLDLRSGTQYF.

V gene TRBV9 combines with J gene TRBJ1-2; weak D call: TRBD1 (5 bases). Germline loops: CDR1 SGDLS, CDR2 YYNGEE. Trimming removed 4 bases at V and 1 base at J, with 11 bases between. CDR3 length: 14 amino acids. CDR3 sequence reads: CASSPSDINYGYTF. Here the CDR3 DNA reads TGTGCCAGCAGCCCCTCGGACATTAACTATGGCTACACCTTC.

The DNA of the CDR3 is TGTGCCAGCAGGACAGGAGAAACCTACGAGCAGTACTTC. This translates into CASRTGETYEQYF. This rearrangement joins TRBV7-9 to TRBJ2-7; D is possibly TRBD1 (6 bases). Germline V gene sequence: CDR1 SEHNR, CDR2 FQNEAQ (reference sequence). The CDR3 covers 13 residues. V was clipped by 6 bases and J by 2 bases, with 11 bases between them. Drawing the rest from reference TRBV7-9 and TRBJ2-7, the complete variable domain is DTGVSQNPRHKITKRGQNVTFRCDPISEHNRLYWYRQTLGQGPEFLTYFQNEAQLEKSRLLSDRFSAERPKGSFSTLEIQRTEQGDSAMYLCASRTGETYEQYFGPGTRLTVT.

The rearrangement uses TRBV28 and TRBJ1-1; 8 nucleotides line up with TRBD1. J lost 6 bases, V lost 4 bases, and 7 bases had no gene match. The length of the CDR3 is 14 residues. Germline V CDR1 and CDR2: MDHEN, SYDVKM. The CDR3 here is CASSSIQGAAEAFF. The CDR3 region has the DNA TGTGCCAGCAGTTCGATTCAGGGGGCGGCTGAAGCTTTCTTT.

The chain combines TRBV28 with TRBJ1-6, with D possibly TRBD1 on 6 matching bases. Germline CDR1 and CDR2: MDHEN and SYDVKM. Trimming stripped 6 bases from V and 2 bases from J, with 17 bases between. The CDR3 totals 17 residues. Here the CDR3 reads CASSGTGHQAYNSPLHF. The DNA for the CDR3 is TGTGCCAGCAGCGGCACGGGACACCAAGCCTATAATTCACCCCTCCACTTT. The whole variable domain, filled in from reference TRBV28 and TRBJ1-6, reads DVKVTQSSRYLVKRTGEKVFLECVQDMDHENMFWYRQDPGLGLRLIYFSYDVKMKEKGDIPEGYSVSREKKERFSLILESASTNQTSMYLCASSGTGHQAYNSPLHFGNGTRLTVT.

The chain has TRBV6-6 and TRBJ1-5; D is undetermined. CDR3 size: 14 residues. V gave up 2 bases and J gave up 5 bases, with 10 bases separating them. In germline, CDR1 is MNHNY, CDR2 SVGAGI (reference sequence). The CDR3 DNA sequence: TGTGCCAGCAGTTACGTGGGTTTGCATCAGCCCCAGCATTTT. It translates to CASSYVGLHQPQHF.

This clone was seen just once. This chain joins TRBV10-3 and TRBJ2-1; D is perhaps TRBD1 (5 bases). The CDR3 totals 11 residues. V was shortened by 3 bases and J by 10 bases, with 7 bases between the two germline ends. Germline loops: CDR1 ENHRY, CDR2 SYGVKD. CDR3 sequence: CAISDNREQFF. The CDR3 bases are TGTGCCATCAGTGATAACAGGGAGCAGTTCTTC.

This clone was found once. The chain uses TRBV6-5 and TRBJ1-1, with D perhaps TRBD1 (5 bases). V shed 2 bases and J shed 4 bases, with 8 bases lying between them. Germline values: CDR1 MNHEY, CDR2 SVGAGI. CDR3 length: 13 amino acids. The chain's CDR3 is CASSYPGATEAFF. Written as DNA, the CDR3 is TGTGCCAGCAGTTACCCCGGGGCCACTGAAGCTTTCTTT.

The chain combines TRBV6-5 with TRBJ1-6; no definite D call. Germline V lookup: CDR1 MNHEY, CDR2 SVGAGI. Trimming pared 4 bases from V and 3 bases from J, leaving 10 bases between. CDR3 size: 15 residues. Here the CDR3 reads CASSSMQIYNSPLHF. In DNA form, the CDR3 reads TGTGCCAGCAGTTCTATGCAGATCTATAATTCACCCCTCCACTTT.

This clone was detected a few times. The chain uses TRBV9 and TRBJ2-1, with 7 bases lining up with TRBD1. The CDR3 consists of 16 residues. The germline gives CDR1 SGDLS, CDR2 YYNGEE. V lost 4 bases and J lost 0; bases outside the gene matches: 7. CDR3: CASSTLTGSSYNEQFF. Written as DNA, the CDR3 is TGTGCCAGCAGCACACTGACAGGGAGCTCCTACAATGAGCAGTTCTTC.

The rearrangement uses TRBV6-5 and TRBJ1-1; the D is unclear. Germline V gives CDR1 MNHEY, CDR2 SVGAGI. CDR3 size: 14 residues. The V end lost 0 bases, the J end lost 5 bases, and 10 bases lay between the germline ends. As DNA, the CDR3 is TGTGCCAGCAGTTACTCGAGTGTCGGTACTGAAGCTTTCTTT. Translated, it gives CASSYSSVGTEAFF.

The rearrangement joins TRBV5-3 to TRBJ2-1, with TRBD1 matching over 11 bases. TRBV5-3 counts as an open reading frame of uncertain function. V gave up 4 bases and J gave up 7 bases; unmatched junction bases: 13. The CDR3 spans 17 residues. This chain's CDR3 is CARSVLLRDRGTNEQFF. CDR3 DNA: TGTGCCAGAAGCGTACTTTTAAGGGACAGGGGGACGAATGAGCAGTTCTTC.

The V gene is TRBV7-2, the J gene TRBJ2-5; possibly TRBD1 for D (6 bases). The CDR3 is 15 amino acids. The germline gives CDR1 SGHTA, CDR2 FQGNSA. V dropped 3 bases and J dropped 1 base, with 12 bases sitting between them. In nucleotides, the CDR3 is TGTGCCAGCAGCTTCCAAACAGGGTTCCAAGAGACCCAGTACTTC. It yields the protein CASSFQTGFQETQYF.

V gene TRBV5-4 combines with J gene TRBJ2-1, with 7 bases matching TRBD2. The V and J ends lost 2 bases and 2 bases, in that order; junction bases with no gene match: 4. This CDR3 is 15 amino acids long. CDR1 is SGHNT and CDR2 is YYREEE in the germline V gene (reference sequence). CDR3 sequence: CASSFSGGAYNEQFF. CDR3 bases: TGTGCCAGCAGCTTCTCGGGGGGAGCCTACAATGAGCAGTTCTTC.

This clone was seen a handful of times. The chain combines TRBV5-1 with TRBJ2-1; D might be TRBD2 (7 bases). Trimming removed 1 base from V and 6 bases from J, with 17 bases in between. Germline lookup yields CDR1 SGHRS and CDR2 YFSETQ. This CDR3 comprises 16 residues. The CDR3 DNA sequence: TGCGCCAGCAGCTTGAACGGGCGGGGGCTATTCAATGAGCAGTTCTTC. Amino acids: CASSLNGRGLFNEQFF.

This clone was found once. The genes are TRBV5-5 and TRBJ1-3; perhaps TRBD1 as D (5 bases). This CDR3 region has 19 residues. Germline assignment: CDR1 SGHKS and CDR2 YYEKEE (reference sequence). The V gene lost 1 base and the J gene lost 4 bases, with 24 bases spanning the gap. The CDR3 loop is CASSLSGNTRQNLGNTIYF. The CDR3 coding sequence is TGTGCCAGCAGCTTGTCGGGCAATACTCGACAGAACCTCGGAAACACCATATATTTT. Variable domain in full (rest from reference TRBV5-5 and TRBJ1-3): DAGVTQSPTHLIKTRGQQVTLRCSPISGHKSVSWYQQVLGQGPQFIFQYYEKEERGRGNFPDRFSARQFPNYSSELNVNALLLGDSALYLCASSLSGNTRQNLGNTIYFGEGSWLTVV.

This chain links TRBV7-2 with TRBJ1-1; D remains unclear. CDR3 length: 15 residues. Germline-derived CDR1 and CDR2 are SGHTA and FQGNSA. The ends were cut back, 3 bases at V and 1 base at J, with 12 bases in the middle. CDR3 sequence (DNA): TGTGCCAGCAGCTTGATACGCCAGGAGAACACTGAAGCTTTCTTT. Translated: CASSLIRQENTEAFF.

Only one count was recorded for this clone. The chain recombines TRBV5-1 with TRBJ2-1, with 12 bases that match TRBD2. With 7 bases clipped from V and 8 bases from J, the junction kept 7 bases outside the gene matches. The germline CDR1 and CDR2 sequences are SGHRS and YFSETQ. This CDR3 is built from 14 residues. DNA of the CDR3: TGCGCCAGCTTTCGCGCTAGCGGGGGGGATGAGCAGTTCTTC. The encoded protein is CASFRASGGDEQFF.

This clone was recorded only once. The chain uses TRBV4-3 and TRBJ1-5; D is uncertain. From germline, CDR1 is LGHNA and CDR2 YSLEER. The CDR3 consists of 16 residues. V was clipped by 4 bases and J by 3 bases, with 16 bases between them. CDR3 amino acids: CASSPLAWAFNQPQHF. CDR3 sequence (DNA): TGCGCCAGCAGCCCATTAGCATGGGCCTTCAATCAGCCCCAGCATTTT.

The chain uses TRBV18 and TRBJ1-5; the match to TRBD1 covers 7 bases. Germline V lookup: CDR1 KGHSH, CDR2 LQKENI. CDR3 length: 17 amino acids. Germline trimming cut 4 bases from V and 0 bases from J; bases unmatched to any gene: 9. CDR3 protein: CASSQTGAGYSNQPQHF. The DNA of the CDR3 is TGTGCCAGCTCACAAACAGGGGCGGGGTATAGCAATCAGCCCCAGCATTTT.

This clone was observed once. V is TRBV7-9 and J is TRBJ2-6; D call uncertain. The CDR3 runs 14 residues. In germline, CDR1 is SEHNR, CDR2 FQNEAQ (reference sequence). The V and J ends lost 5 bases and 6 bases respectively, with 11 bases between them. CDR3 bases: TGTGCCAGCAGCACCAACCAGCAGGCCAACGTCCTGACTTTC. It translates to CASSTNQQANVLTF.

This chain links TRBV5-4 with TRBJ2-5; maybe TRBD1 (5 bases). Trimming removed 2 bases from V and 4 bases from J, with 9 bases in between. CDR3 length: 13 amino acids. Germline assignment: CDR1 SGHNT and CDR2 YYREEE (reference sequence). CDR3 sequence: CASSFERGETQYF. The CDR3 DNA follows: TGTGCCAGCAGCTTCGAAAGGGGAGAGACCCAGTACTTC. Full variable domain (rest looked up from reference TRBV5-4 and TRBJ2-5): ETGVTQSPTHLIKTRGQQVTLRCSSQSGHNTVSWYQQALGQGPQFIFQYYREEENGRGNFPPRFSGLQFPNYSSELNVNALELDDSALYLCASSFERGETQYFGPGTRLLVL.

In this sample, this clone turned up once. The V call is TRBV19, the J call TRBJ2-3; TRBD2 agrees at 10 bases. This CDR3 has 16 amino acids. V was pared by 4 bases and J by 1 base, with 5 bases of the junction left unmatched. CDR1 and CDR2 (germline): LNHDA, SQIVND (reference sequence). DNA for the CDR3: TGTGCCAGTAGTACCTACGGACTAGCGGGCACAGATACGCAGTATTTT. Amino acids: CASSTYGLAGTDTQYF. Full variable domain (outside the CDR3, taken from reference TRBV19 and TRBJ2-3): DGGITQSPKYLFRKEGQNVTLSCEQNLNHDAMYWYRQDPGQGLRLIYYSQIVNDFQKGDIAEGYSVSREKKESFPLTVTSAQKNPTAFYLCASSTYGLAGTDTQYFGPGTRLTVL.

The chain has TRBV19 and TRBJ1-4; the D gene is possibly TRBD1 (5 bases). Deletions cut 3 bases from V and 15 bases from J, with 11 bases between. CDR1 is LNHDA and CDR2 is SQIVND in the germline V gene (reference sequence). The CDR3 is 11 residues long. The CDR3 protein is CASSIGHQMFF. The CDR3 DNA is TGTGCCAGTAGTATCGGACATCAGATGTTTTTT. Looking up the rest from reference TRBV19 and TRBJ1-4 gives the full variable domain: DGGITQSPKYLFRKEGQNVTLSCEQNLNHDAMYWYRQDPGQGLRLIYYSQIVNDFQKGDIAEGYSVSREKKESFPLTVTSAQKNPTAFYLCASSIGHQMFFGSGTQLSVL.